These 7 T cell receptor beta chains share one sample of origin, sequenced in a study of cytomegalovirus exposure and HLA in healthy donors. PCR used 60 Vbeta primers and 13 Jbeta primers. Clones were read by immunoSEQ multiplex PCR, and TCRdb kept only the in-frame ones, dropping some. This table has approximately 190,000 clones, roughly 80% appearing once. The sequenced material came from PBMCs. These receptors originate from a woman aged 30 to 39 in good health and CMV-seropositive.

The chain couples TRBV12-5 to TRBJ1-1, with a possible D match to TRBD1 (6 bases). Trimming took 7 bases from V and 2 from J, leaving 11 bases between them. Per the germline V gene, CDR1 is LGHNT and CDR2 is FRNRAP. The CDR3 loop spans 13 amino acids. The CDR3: CASDYRENTEAFF. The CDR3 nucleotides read TGTGCTAGTGATTACAGGGAAAACACTGAAGCTTTCTTT.

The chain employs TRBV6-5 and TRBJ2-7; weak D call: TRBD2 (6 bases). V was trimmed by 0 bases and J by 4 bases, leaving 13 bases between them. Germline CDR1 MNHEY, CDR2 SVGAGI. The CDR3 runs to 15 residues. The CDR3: CASSYSLGTLYEQYF. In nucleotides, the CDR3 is TGTGCCAGCAGTTACTCTCTCGGGACTCTTTACGAGCAGTACTTC.

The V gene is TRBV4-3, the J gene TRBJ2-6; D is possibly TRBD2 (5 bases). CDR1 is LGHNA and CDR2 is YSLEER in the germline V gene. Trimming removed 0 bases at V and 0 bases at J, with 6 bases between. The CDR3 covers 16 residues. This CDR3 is CASSQEAGSGANVLTF. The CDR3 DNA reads TGCGCCAGCAGCCAAGAGGCGGGCTCTGGGGCCAACGTCCTGACTTTC.

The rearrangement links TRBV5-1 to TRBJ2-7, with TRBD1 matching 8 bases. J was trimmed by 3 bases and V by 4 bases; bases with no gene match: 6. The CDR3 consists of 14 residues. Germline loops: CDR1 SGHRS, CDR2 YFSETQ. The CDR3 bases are TGCGCCAGCAGCCCCCTAACAGGGGGCTACGAGCAGTACTTC. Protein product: CASSPLTGGYEQYF.

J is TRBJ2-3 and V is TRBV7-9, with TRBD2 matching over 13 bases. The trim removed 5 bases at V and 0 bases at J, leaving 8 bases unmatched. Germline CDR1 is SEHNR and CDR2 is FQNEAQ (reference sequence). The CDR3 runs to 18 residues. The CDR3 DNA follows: TGTGCCAGCAGCCCTACTAGCGGGAGGGCCTTTAGCACAGATACGCAGTATTTT. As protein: CASSPTSGRAFSTDTQYF.

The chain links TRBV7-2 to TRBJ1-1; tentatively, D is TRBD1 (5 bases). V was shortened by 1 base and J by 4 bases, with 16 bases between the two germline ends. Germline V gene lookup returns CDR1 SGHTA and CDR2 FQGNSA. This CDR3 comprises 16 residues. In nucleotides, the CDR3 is TGTGCCAGCAGCTTAGAATTGACGCCAAGGGGCACTGAAGCTTTCTTT. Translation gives CASSLELTPRGTEAFF.

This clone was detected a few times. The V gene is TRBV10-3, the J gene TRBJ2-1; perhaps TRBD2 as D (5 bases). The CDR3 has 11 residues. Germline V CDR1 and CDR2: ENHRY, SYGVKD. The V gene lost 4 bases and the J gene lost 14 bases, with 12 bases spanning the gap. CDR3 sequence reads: CAISAGSYEFF. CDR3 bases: TGTGCCATCAGTGCGGGGAGTTATGAGTTCTTC.